Listed here are 30 T cell receptor beta chains from one sample, sequenced in a study of early T cells in non-severe SARS-CoV-2 infection. TCRdb analysed the 5' RACE reads with MiXCR anew, one entry per CDR3 protein. The repertoire consists of about 85,000 distinct CDR3 sequences, with roughly an eighth occurring once and the leading ten covering roughly 6.4%. Sequencing input: whole blood. These receptor sequences come from an adult who was a healthcare worker with PCR-confirmed SARS-CoV-2 infection or an uninfected control (not recorded which).

A few counts support this clonotype. The chain links TRBV11-2 to TRBJ2-1, with D unresolved. CDR3 size: 15 residues. Deletions cut 2 bases from V and 4 bases from J, with 12 bases between. Germline V gene sequence: CDR1 SGHAT, CDR2 FQNNGV. CDR3 in DNA: TGTGCCAGCAGCTTAAAGCCTAGTGGGTACAATGAGCAGTTCTTC. Protein: CASSLKPSGYNEQFF.

This clonotype appeared a few times. J is TRBJ1-2 and V is TRBV6-1; TRBD1 is a possible D gene (5 bases). The CDR3 runs 13 residues. Germline V lookup: CDR1 MNHNS, CDR2 SASEGT. V lost 7 bases and J 8 bases, leaving 17 bases between the germline ends. The DNA of the CDR3 is TGTGCCAGCACGGTCGTCGGAGGGGAAGGCTACACCTTC. Protein product: CASTVVGGEGYTF.

There are many counts of this clonotype. The genes are TRBV7-9 and TRBJ2-1; 9 nucleotides match TRBD1. V gave up 1 base and J gave up 4 bases; unmatched junction bases: 2. The CDR3 runs to 15 residues. Germline V gene sequence: CDR1 SEHNR, CDR2 FQNEAQ (reference sequence). Written as DNA, the CDR3 is TGTGCCAGCAGCTTAGGACAGGGGGAATACAATGAGCAGTTCTTC. Its protein is CASSLGQGEYNEQFF. The whole variable domain, filled in from reference TRBV7-9 and TRBJ2-1, reads DTGVSQNPRHKITKRGQNVTFRCDPISEHNRLYWYRQTLGQGPEFLTYFQNEAQLEKSRLLSDRFSAERPKGSFSTLEIQRTEQGDSAMYLCASSLGQGEYNEQFFGPGTRLTVL.

J is TRBJ2-2 and V is TRBV7-9; a possible D gene is TRBD2 (6 bases). Germline V gene data show CDR1 as SEHNR and CDR2 as FQNEAQ (reference sequence). The CDR3 has 16 amino acids. The V end was cut by 6 bases, the J end by 4 bases, with 18 bases between. The CDR3 here is CASRLSPSESTGELFF. CDR3 nucleotides: TGTGCCAGCAGACTCTCCCCTAGCGAGTCCACCGGGGAGCTGTTTTTT.

This clonotype was counted between two and nine times. CDR3 amino acids: CASSLKTGGYIPFEQYF. The DNA for the CDR3 is TGTGCCAGCAGTTTAAAGACTGGGGGTTACATTCCTTTTGAGCAGTACTTC. The genes are TRBV12-3 or TRBV12-4 and TRBJ2-7; TRBD1 or TRBD2 may be the D gene (5 bases each). Deletions cut 2 bases from V and 7 bases from J, with 24 bases between. The CDR3 is 17 residues long.

A few counts support this clonotype. This chain joins TRBV6-5 and TRBJ1-5; D may be TRBD1 (5 bases). Trimming shortened V by 8 bases and J by 3 bases, and 11 bases separated the two germline ends. The CDR3 loop spans 13 amino acids. Germline V gene sequence: CDR1 MNHEY, CDR2 SVGAGI. The CDR3 loop is CASRLTANQPQHF. As DNA, the CDR3 is TGTGCCAGCCGCCTGACAGCCAATCAGCCCCAGCATTTT.

This clonotype was picked up a small number of times. The chain employs TRBV7-8 and TRBJ2-7; 8 bases match TRBD2. This CDR3 region has 15 residues. The trim removed 1 base at V and 3 bases at J, leaving 5 bases unmatched. Germline V lookup: CDR1 SGHVS, CDR2 FQNEAQ. For the CDR3, the DNA is TGTGCCAGCAGCTTAGTATCCGGGAGGGACTACGAGCAGTACTTC. This codes for CASSLVSGRDYEQYF.

The chain recombines TRBV7-2 with TRBJ1-5; TRBD1 is a possible D gene (6 bases). CDR1 and CDR2 from the germline V gene are SGHTA and FQGNSA. This CDR3 is built from 13 residues. V was pared by 6 bases and J by 4 bases, with 10 bases between. The CDR3 nucleotides read TGTGCCAGCAGTCAGACAGGTAATCAGCCCCAGCATTTT. This sequence encodes CASSQTGNQPQHF.

The J gene is TRBJ1-5, the V gene TRBV5-1, with D tentatively TRBD1 (5 bases). Germline assignment: CDR1 SGHRS and CDR2 YFSETQ. This CDR3 region has 15 residues. V lost 4 bases and J lost 2, with 13 bases in between. The CDR3 spells CASSLGTFGNQPQHF. The CDR3 DNA reads as TGCGCCAGCAGCCTAGGGACGTTCGGCAATCAGCCCCAGCATTTT.

This clonotype was seen more than once but under ten times. The gene calls are TRBV28 and TRBJ2-1; tentatively, D is TRBD2 (6 bases). Germline CDR1 is MDHEN and CDR2 is SYDVKM. The CDR3 is made up of 11 amino acids. Deletions cut 2 bases from V and 10 bases from J, with 6 bases between. CDR3 amino acids: CASSLAGEQFF. DNA for the CDR3: TGTGCCAGCAGTTTAGCGGGAGAGCAGTTCTTC.

The chain carries TRBV28 and TRBJ2-2; D is possibly TRBD2 (6 bases). The germline V gene encodes CDR1 MDHEN and CDR2 SYDVKM. This CDR3 has 16 residues. Trimming took off 6 bases at V and 4 bases at J, with 18 bases between the two ends. CDR3 loop: CASSPDTHGGTGELFF. Written as DNA, the CDR3 is TGTGCCAGCAGCCCCGATACCCACGGGGGCACCGGGGAGCTGTTTTTT.

The chain links TRBV7-9 to TRBJ2-1; a possible D gene is TRBD2 (7 bases). CDR1 is SEHNR and CDR2 is FQNEAQ in the germline V gene (reference sequence). Trimming cost V 4 bases and J 4 bases, with 26 bases left between them. The CDR3 is made up of 19 amino acids. The CDR3 DNA is TGTGCCAGCAGCTCTCAGGGGCTAGCGGCCCCCAGGATATACAATGAGCAGTTCTTC. Amino acid sequence: CASSSQGLAAPRIYNEQFF.

The CDR3: CASSLAMGQGGEQYF. In DNA form, the CDR3 reads TGCGCCAGCAGCCTCGCAATGGGACAGGGAGGCGAGCAGTACTTC. The V and J genes are TRBV4-1 and TRBJ2-7; 9 positions agree with TRBD1. CDR1 is MGHRA, CDR2 YSYEKL, per germline. The CDR3 covers 15 residues. V trimming: 4 bases; J trimming: 6 bases; junction bases outside the gene matches: 10.

V is TRBV9 and J is TRBJ2-1; a weak D match, TRBD2 (6 bases). The CDR3 is made up of 17 amino acids. V was clipped by 3 bases and J by 0 bases, with 16 bases between them. Germline values: CDR1 SGDLS, CDR2 YYNGEE. This chain's CDR3 is CASSARDSGSSYNEQFF. CDR3 nucleotides: TGTGCCAGCAGCGCCCGGGACTCCGGAAGCTCCTACAATGAGCAGTTCTTC.

This clonotype was seen a few times. The V gene is TRBV7-8, the J gene TRBJ2-1, with D unresolved. Trimming shortened V by 5 bases and J by 8 bases, and 25 bases separated the two germline ends. CDR1 is SGHVS and CDR2 is FQNEAQ in the germline V gene. The CDR3 consists of 17 residues. The CDR3 DNA is TGTGCCAGCAGCCCCTTCTTTTCTAGGACCCTTGGGGATGAGCAGTTCTTC. This translates into CASSPFFSRTLGDEQFF.

The V gene is TRBV24-1, the J gene TRBJ2-1; no clear D gene. The CDR3 extends over 13 amino acids. V lost 10 bases, J lost 1 base, and 10 bases lay in between. The germline CDR1 and CDR2 sequences are KGHDR and SFDVKD. The DNA of the CDR3 is TGTGCCACGAGCGAACGGTCCTACAATGAGCAGTTCTTC. The encoded protein is CATSERSYNEQFF.

This clonotype was found a few times. The chain links TRBV12-3 or TRBV12-4 to TRBJ2-5, with 10 positions matching TRBD2. The CDR3 runs to 16 residues. The trim removed 6 bases at V and 4 bases at J, leaving 11 bases unmatched. The DNA for the CDR3 is TGTGCCAGCAGCGTGACTAGCGGGCCCTATCTAGAGACCCAGTACTTC. Translated, it gives CASSVTSGPYLETQYF.

The chain uses TRBV28 and TRBJ1-1, with D tentatively TRBD1 (6 bases). The CDR3 is made up of 17 amino acids. With 2 bases removed from V and 1 base from J, the gap between germline ends came to 17 bases. Germline V gene sequence: CDR1 MDHEN, CDR2 SYDVKM. CDR3 loop: CASSLPRDLTGNTEAFF. DNA for the CDR3: TGTGCCAGCAGTTTACCGAGAGACTTGACAGGGAACACTGAAGCTTTCTTT.

This clonotype has ten or more counts. The rearrangement uses TRBV30 and TRBJ2-1, with 11 bases fitting TRBD2. CDR1 is GTSNPN and CDR2 is SVGIG in the germline V gene (reference sequence). The junction had 14 bases not matched to a gene; V was cut back by 7 bases and J by 9 bases. The CDR3 is 15 residues long. The CDR3 sequence is CASLGRVAGGREQFF. In nucleotides, the CDR3 is TGTGCCTCCTTAGGTAGGGTAGCGGGAGGGCGTGAGCAGTTCTTC.

This clonotype was seen more than once but under ten times. The chain uses TRBV23-1 and TRBJ2-1, with 8 bases that match TRBD1. TRBV23-1 is assigned to the ORF class and has an uncertain function. With 2 bases clipped from V and 8 bases from J, the junction kept 8 bases outside the gene matches. This CDR3 spans 15 amino acids. Written as DNA, the CDR3 is TGCGCCAGCAGTCAAGCACAGGGGGACTTTGATGAGCAGTTCTTC. Its translation: CASSQAQGDFDEQFF.

This clonotype was detected only a few times. V gene TRBV27 combines with J gene TRBJ2-1; no clear D gene. The CDR3 length is 14 residues. Trimming took off 2 bases at V and 4 bases at J, with 9 bases between the two ends. Per the germline V gene, CDR1 is MNHEY and CDR2 is SMNVEV (reference sequence). CDR3: CASSLGRIYNEQFF. CDR3 sequence (DNA): TGTGCCAGCAGTTTAGGCAGGATATACAATGAGCAGTTCTTC.

This clonotype appeared a few times. The J gene is TRBJ2-1, the V gene TRBV28, with D uncertain. This CDR3 region has 13 residues. Trimming cost V 6 bases and J 5 bases, with 11 bases left between them. Germline loops: CDR1 MDHEN, CDR2 SYDVKM. CDR3 residues: CASSPLLDNEQFF. In DNA, the CDR3 is TGTGCCAGCAGCCCATTACTTGACAATGAGCAGTTCTTC.

This clonotype was seen more than once but under ten times. CDR3 bases: TGCAGCGTTCTTAGGACTAGCGGCAATGAGCAGTTCTTC. Amino acid sequence: CSVLRTSGNEQFF. The chain has TRBV29-1 and TRBJ2-1, with 10 bases fitting TRBD2. Germline-derived CDR1 and CDR2 are SQVTM and ANQGSEA. With 5 bases clipped from V and 6 bases from J, the junction kept 4 bases outside the gene matches. The CDR3 is 13 residues long.

The chain joins TRBV30 to TRBJ2-3; D unclear. This CDR3 contains 12 residues. The germline V gene has CDR1 GTSNPN and CDR2 SVGIG (reference sequence). With 2 bases removed from V and 3 bases from J, the gap between germline ends came to 6 bases. Here the CDR3 reads CAWSPVTDTQYF. The CDR3 DNA reads as TGTGCCTGGAGTCCGGTAACAGATACGCAGTATTTT. Supplemented by reference TRBV30 and TRBJ2-3, the full variable domain reads SQTIHQWPATLVQPVGSPLSLECTVEGTSNPNLYWYRQAAGRGLQLLFYSVGIGQISSEVPQNLSASRPQDRQFILSSKKLLLSDSGFYLCAWSPVTDTQYFGPGTRLTVL.

This clonotype has a handful of counts. V is TRBV5-1 and J is TRBJ2-2; D not resolved. This CDR3 contains 14 residues. V was cut by 4 bases and J by 4 bases, with 11 bases left in between. CDR1 and CDR2 (germline): SGHRS, YFSETQ. The chain's CDR3 is CASSPSQVTGELFF. The CDR3 DNA reads as TGCGCCAGCAGCCCGAGTCAGGTCACCGGGGAGCTGTTTTTT.

The chain combines TRBV7-8 with TRBJ2-1; 14 bases fit TRBD2. Germline CDR1 SGHVS, CDR2 FQNEAQ. This CDR3 contains 19 residues. With V trimmed by 3 bases and J by 0 bases, 7 bases remained unmatched. DNA of the CDR3: TGTGCCAGCAGCTTCGGACTAGCGGGGGGCGAGAGCTCCTACAATGAGCAGTTCTTC. Residues: CASSFGLAGGESSYNEQFF.

This clonotype was found a few times. The chain links TRBV7-2 to TRBJ1-2, with D perhaps matching TRBD1 (5 bases). The CDR3 is 13 residues long. V was cut by 1 base and J by 8 bases, with 11 bases left in between. Germline CDR1 and CDR2: SGHTA and FQGNSA. The CDR3 spells CASSLDRLGGYTF. CDR3 nucleotide sequence: TGTGCCAGCAGCTTAGACAGGCTAGGCGGCTACACCTTC.

The V gene is TRBV4-2, the J gene TRBJ2-7, with 7 bases lining up with TRBD2. J lost 2 bases, V lost 1 base, and 5 bases had no gene match. Germline-derived CDR1 and CDR2 are LGHNA and YNFKEQ. This CDR3 spans 15 amino acids. CDR3 amino acids: CASSQGGGSAYEQYF. As DNA, the CDR3 is TGTGCCAGCAGCCAAGGGGGGGGGTCGGCCTACGAGCAGTACTTC.

V gene TRBV5-1 combines with J gene TRBJ1-2, with TRBD1 matching over 11 bases. CDR3 length: 15 amino acids. The germline V gene encodes CDR1 SGHRS and CDR2 YFSETQ. Trimming at V came to 3 bases and at J to 8 bases, leaving 9 bases not matched to a gene. The CDR3 spells CASSSDPGTGGGYTF. CDR3 DNA sequence: TGCGCCAGCAGCTCCGACCCCGGGACAGGGGGAGGCTACACCTTC.

This clonotype showed up many times. The genes are TRBV9 and TRBJ2-7, with 10 bases lining up with TRBD2. The V segment lost 0 bases and the J segment 0 bases; nucleotides outside the gene matches: 6. CDR1 and CDR2 from the germline V gene are SGDLS and YYNGEE. CDR3 size: 17 residues. CDR3 sequence: CASSVGPSGSFSYEQYF. CDR3 bases: TGTGCCAGCAGCGTAGGCCCTAGCGGGAGTTTCTCCTACGAGCAGTACTTC. The complete variable domain, with remaining parts taken from reference TRBV9 and TRBJ2-7, reads DSGVTQTPKHLITATGQRVTLRCSPRSGDLSVYWYQQSLDQGLQFLIQYYNGEERAKGNILERFSAQQFPDLHSELNLSSLELGDSALYFCASSVGPSGSFSYEQYFGPGTRLTVT.